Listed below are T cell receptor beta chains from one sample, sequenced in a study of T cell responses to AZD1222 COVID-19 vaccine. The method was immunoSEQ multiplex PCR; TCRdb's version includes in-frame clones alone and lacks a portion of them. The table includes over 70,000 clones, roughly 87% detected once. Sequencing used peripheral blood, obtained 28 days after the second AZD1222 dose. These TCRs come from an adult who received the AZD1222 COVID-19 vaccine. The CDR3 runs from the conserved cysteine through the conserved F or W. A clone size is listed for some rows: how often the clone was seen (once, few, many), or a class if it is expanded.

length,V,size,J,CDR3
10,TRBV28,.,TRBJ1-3,CASLGNTIYF
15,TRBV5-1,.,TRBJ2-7,CASSFGLAVSYEQYF
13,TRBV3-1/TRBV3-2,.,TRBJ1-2,CASSTGQGNGYTF
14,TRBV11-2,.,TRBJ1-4,CASSPGAYNEKLFF
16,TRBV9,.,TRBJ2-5,CASSPGQGNFQETQYF
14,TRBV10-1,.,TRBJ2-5,CASSGGQGQETQYF
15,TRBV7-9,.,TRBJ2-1,CASSSFAGAYNEQFF
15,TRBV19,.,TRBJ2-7,CASSIQARVSYEQYF
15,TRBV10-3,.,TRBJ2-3,CAIRFTGGGTDTQYF
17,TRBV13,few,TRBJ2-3,CASSLGSAGFGTDTQYF
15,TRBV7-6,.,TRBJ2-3,CASSLEGLQTDTQYF
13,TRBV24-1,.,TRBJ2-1,CATSDSLAVEQFF
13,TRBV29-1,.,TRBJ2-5,CSASPGGWETQYF
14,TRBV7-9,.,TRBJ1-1,CASIVGTENTEAFF
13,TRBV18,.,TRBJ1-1,CASSPRGNTEAFF
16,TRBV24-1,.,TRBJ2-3,CATSESGTVSTDTQYF
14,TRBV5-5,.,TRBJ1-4,CASSPRQGREKLFF
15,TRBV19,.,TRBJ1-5,CASSIVHHSNQPQHF
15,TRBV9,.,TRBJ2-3,CASSGDIASTDTQYF
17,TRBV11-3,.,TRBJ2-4,CASSRLTAGVTKNIQYF
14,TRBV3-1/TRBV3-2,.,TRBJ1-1,CASSPAVSNTEAFF
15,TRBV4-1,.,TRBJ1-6,CASSQDRAWGSPLHF
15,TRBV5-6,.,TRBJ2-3,CASSLRVTSTDTQYF